The 22 T cell receptor beta chains below come from one sample, sequenced in a study of PD-1 blockade in classical Hodgkin lymphoma. Every single patient, without exception, relapsed after autologous stem cell transplantation, and brentuximab vedotin exposure varied. Sequenced by immunoSEQ multiplex PCR; TCRdb stores in-frame clones only, minus some. The sample includes some 150,000 clones, approximately 80% of them seen just once. The sample was peripheral blood mononuclear cells (PBMCs), taken before the second cycle of nivolumab. The receptors derive from a human donor with classical Hodgkin lymphoma.

This sequence joins TRBV30 and TRBJ1-1; 7 bases are a match to TRBD1. V dropped 2 bases and J dropped 2; count of bases not matched to a gene: 2. CDR3 length: 13 residues. Germline-derived CDR1 and CDR2 are GTSNPN and SVGIG (reference sequence). The CDR3 sequence is CAWSQGGNTEAFF. In DNA, the CDR3 is TGTGCCTGGAGTCAAGGGGGCAACACTGAAGCTTTCTTT.

The CDR3 bases are TGCGCCAGCAGCTTCGGGGCCAGCAACCCTAACTATGGCTACACCTTC. It encodes CASSFGASNPNYGYTF. The chain recombines TRBV5-1 with TRBJ1-2; possibly TRBD1 for D (5 bases). The CDR3 contains 16 residues. CDR1 and CDR2 from the germline V gene are SGHRS and YFSETQ. V was pared by 2 bases and J by 0 bases, with 14 bases between.

This clone appeared once. The chain carries TRBV29-1 and TRBJ1-5; D may be TRBD1 (6 bases). V lost 7 bases and J 3 bases, leaving 16 bases between the germline ends. Germline lookup yields CDR1 SQVTM and CDR2 ANQGSEA. The CDR3 has 14 amino acids. The CDR3 coding sequence is TGCAGCGCGGGCGGGCCAGGGGTCAATCAGCCCCAGCATTTT. Its protein is CSAGGPGVNQPQHF.

The chain employs TRBV10-3 and TRBJ1-4; tentatively, D is TRBD1 (5 bases). This CDR3 is 15 amino acids long. Deletions cut 1 base from V and 8 bases from J, with 14 bases between. From germline, CDR1 is ENHRY and CDR2 SYGVKD. This CDR3 is CAISEFGTVQEKLFF. CDR3 coding DNA: TGTGCCATCAGTGAGTTCGGGACTGTTCAGGAAAAACTGTTTTTT.

The gene calls are TRBV19 and TRBJ2-7; D perhaps matches TRBD2 (7 bases). V lost 5 bases and J 4 bases, leaving 24 bases between the germline ends. Germline V gene data show CDR1 as LNHDA and CDR2 as SQIVND (reference sequence). This CDR3 contains 17 residues. CDR3 sequence (DNA): TGTGCCAGTAGTCCGCTCCGGGGGGCAGGGGCAATTTACGAGCAGTACTTC. Residues: CASSPLRGAGAIYEQYF.

This sequence joins TRBV7-2 and TRBJ2-1; 10 bases fit TRBD2. CDR3 length: 17 residues. The J segment lost 2 bases and the V segment lost 7 bases, leaving 11 bases of the junction unmatched. CDR1 is SGHTA and CDR2 is FQGNSA in the germline V gene. The CDR3 nucleotides read TGTGCCAGCAACCGAATAGCGGGGGGCCGTACCTACAATGAGCAGTTCTTC. As protein: CASNRIAGGRTYNEQFF.

The table lists this clone with a few counts. This chain connects TRBV7-3 to TRBJ2-1, with a weak D call TRBD1 (6 bases). Germline lookup yields CDR1 SGHTA and CDR2 FQGTGA. The CDR3 has 15 residues. V shed 4 bases and J shed 7 bases, with 17 bases lying between them. This CDR3 reads CASSYLDRTSNEQFF. The CDR3 DNA sequence: TGTGCCAGCAGCTACCTCGACAGGACCAGTAATGAGCAGTTCTTC.

This clone has only a few counts. The rearrangement links TRBV27 to TRBJ2-7; 9 bases align to TRBD1. Germline V CDR1 and CDR2: MNHEY, SMNVEV (reference sequence). The CDR3 extends over 15 amino acids. The J segment lost 5 bases and the V segment lost 8 bases, leaving 13 bases of the junction unmatched. CDR3 protein: CASAFGQGKTNEQYF. The CDR3 DNA follows: TGTGCCAGCGCCTTTGGACAGGGGAAGACTAACGAGCAGTACTTC.

The chain uses TRBV27 and TRBJ2-7; D possibly corresponds to TRBD2 (6 bases). CDR1 and CDR2 (germline): MNHEY, SMNVEV (reference sequence). There are 15 residues in the CDR3. V was trimmed by 7 bases and J by 2 bases, leaving 18 bases between them. Here the CDR3 DNA reads TGTGCCAGCACAAAGTCTCATAGCGGAACCTACGAGCAGTACTTC. Amino acids: CASTKSHSGTYEQYF.

This clone was counted only a few times. The rearrangement links TRBV6-6 to TRBJ1-5; no clear D gene. V lost 6 bases, J lost 4 bases, and 7 bases lay in between. CDR1 and CDR2 (germline): MNHNY, SVGAGI (reference sequence). The CDR3 runs to 12 residues. The CDR3 loop is CASSPGNQPQHF. The DNA of the CDR3 is TGTGCCAGCAGCCCCGGAAATCAGCCCCAGCATTTT.

The gene calls are TRBV15 and TRBJ1-2, with 7 bases aligning to TRBD1. The length of the CDR3 is 14 residues. Germline CDR1 and CDR2: LNHNV and YYDKDF (reference sequence). The ends lost 3 bases at V and 2 bases at J; junction bases unmatched: 3. The CDR3 coding sequence is TGTGCCACCAGCAGGTTACAGGGGAACTATGGCTACACCTTC. This sequence encodes CATSRLQGNYGYTF.

In this sample, this clone turned up once. This chain connects TRBV27 to TRBJ2-7; D is undetermined. Deletions cut 3 bases from V and 0 bases from J, with 18 bases between. The germline gives CDR1 MNHEY, CDR2 SMNVEV (reference sequence). This CDR3 contains 17 residues. The CDR3 coding sequence is TGTGCCAGCAGTTTGAAGGCGGTGGGGTCCCACTCCTACGAGCAGTACTTC. Its protein is CASSLKAVGSHSYEQYF.

J is TRBJ2-2 and V is TRBV19, with a weak D call TRBD1 (5 bases). Trimming removed 3 bases at V and 0 bases at J, with 17 bases between. Per the germline V gene, CDR1 is LNHDA and CDR2 is SQIVND (reference sequence). The CDR3 sequence is 18 residues long. CDR3 nucleotides: TGTGCCAGTAGTATTAGGGCCTACAGGTCCGCGAACACCGGGGAGCTGTTTTTT. Its translation is CASSIRAYRSANTGELFF.

V gene TRBV2 combines with J gene TRBJ2-3; possibly TRBD2 for D (5 bases). The V gene's germline CDR1 is SNHLY and CDR2 FYNNEI. This CDR3 is built from 12 residues. Trimming stripped 6 bases from V and 6 bases from J, with 10 bases between. The CDR3 DNA reads as TGTGCCAGCAGCCTCGGACTTGATACGCAGTATTTT. Translating it yields CASSLGLDTQYF.

The rearrangement links TRBV6-5 to TRBJ1-6, with unresolved D. The germline V gene encodes CDR1 MNHEY and CDR2 SVGAGI. V was pared by 2 bases and J by 7 bases, with 15 bases between. The CDR3 extends over 16 amino acids. The CDR3 loop is CASSYEARILNSPLHF. CDR3 coding DNA: TGTGCCAGCAGTTACGAGGCGCGGATATTGAATTCACCCCTCCACTTT.

This clone was observed once. This rearrangement joins TRBV7-2 to TRBJ2-7, with a tentative D call TRBD2 (7 bases). Germline CDR1 reads SGHTA; CDR2 reads FQGNSA. V shed 5 bases and J shed 4 bases, with 12 bases lying between them. This CDR3 is 13 amino acids long. The CDR3 protein is CASSPRGAYEQYF. DNA for the CDR3: TGTGCCAGCAGCCCTCGGGGGGCGTACGAGCAGTACTTC. The variable domain in full, with the rest retrieved from reference TRBV7-2 and TRBJ2-7, is GAGVSQSPSNKVTEKGKDVELRCDPISGHTALYWYRQSLGQGLEFLIYFQGNSAPDKSGLPSDRFSAERTGGSVSTLTIQRTQQEDSAVYLCASSPRGAYEQYFGPGTRLTVT.

The chain has TRBV7-2 and TRBJ2-5; the match to TRBD2 covers 11 bases. The CDR3 is 14 amino acids. From germline, CDR1 is SGHTA and CDR2 FQGNSA. The V segment lost 5 bases and the J segment 3 bases; nucleotides outside the gene matches: 2. The CDR3 sequence: CASSPGLAEETQYF. The CDR3 DNA reads as TGTGCCAGCAGCCCGGGACTAGCGGAAGAGACCCAGTACTTC.

In DNA, the CDR3 is TGTGCCAGCAGCCAGGACAGGGCTATAACGGATACGCAGTATTTT. Translated, it gives CASSQDRAITDTQYF. V usage is TRBV6-4 and J usage is TRBJ2-3, with 8 positions matching TRBD1. After removal of 6 bases from V and 6 bases from J, the junction contained 11 bases not matched to a gene. Per the germline V gene, CDR1 is MRHNA and CDR2 is SNTAGT. The CDR3 has 15 amino acids.

The chain couples TRBV5-1 to TRBJ1-2; D may be TRBD1 (5 bases). There are 15 residues in the CDR3. Deletions cut 4 bases from V and 4 bases from J, with 17 bases between. From germline, CDR1 is SGHRS and CDR2 YFSETQ. The CDR3: CASSLTGGAIYGYTF. CDR3 in DNA: TGCGCCAGCAGCCTAACAGGAGGAGCGATCTATGGCTACACCTTC. Together with reference TRBV5-1 and TRBJ1-2, the CDR3 gives the full variable domain: KAGVTQTPRYLIKTRGQQVTLSCSPISGHRSVSWYQQTPGQGLQFLFEYFSETQRNKGNFPGRFSGRQFSNSRSEMNVSTLELGDSALYLCASSLTGGAIYGYTFGSGTRLTVV.

The chain uses TRBV11-3 and TRBJ1-1, with TRBD1 as a possible D gene (5 bases). This CDR3 is built from 14 residues. With 5 bases removed from V and 1 base from J, the gap between germline ends came to 11 bases. Germline CDR1 and CDR2: SGHNT and YENEEA. CDR3 in DNA: TGTGCCAGCAGCCAGCAGGGAGGGAACACTGAAGCTTTCTTT. Its translation is CASSQQGGNTEAFF.

This clone was counted a few times. This chain joins TRBV6-5 and TRBJ1-1; 7 bases are shared with TRBD1. The CDR3 is made up of 14 amino acids. Germline assignment: CDR1 MNHEY and CDR2 SVGAGI. Trimming took 2 bases from V and 10 from J; bases not matched to a gene: 10. The CDR3: CASSYEPRTGGAFF. CDR3 in DNA: TGTGCCAGCAGTTACGAACCCCGGACAGGAGGAGCTTTCTTT.

This clone has at least ten counts. Other DNA sequences in this sample translate to the same CDR3. The gene calls are TRBV2 and TRBJ2-3; D is possibly TRBD1 or TRBD2 (5 bases each). The CDR3 has 14 amino acids. The germline V gene has CDR1 SNHLY and CDR2 FYNNEI. V was trimmed by 1 base and J by 4 bases, leaving 9 bases between them. In nucleotides, the CDR3 is TGTGCCAGCAGTGAAGAGCAGGGACCAGATACGCAGTATTTT. Its translation: CASSEEQGPDTQYF. Looking up the rest from reference TRBV2 and TRBJ2-3 gives the full variable domain: EPEVTQTPSHQVTQMGQEVILRCVPISNHLYFYWYRQILGQKVEFLVSFYNNEISEKSEIFDDQFSVERPDGSNFTLKIRSTKLEDSAMYFCASSEEQGPDTQYFGPGTRLTVL.